This T cell receptor beta chain stems from a study of OX40 agonist ivuxolimab in advanced cancers. Study observations and caveats: The study observed clonal expansion of CD4+ and CD8+ blood T cells by week 6 at 0.1 to 3.0 mg/kg.

Assay used: immunoSEQ multiplex PCR; TCRdb lists only in-frame clones, some missing. The repertoire holds roughly 66,000 clones, with approximately 80% as singletons. A remark on this clone: The antigen remains unidentified.

Germline V gene data show CDR1 as SGHRS and CDR2 as YFSETQ. J lost 3 bases, V lost 1 base, and 3 bases had no gene match. This CDR3 is built from 17 residues. The specimen was CD4+ or CD8+ T cells sorted from blood, collected in a trial of the OX40 agonist ivuxolimab. The sequence came from an adult with an advanced solid tumor such as melanoma, head and neck, liver or kidney cancer. The rearrangement uses TRBV5-1 and TRBJ2-1; 14 bases are shared with TRBD2. The CDR3 loop is CASSLLGLAGDYNEQFF. The CDR3 DNA follows: TGCGCCAGCAGCTTGTTGGGACTAGCGGGAGACTACAATGAGCAGTTCTTC.